This T cell receptor beta chain was retrieved from a study of low-dose radiotherapy and immunotherapy resistance in tumors. As for the study in general: Patients were treated with intravenous nivolumab at 240 mg every two weeks and were also dosed with ipilimumab at 1 mg/kg every six weeks.

CDR1 is DFQATT and CDR2 is SNEGSKA in the germline V gene (reference sequence). This CDR3 has 11 residues. V shed 0 bases and J shed 7 bases, with 4 bases lying between them. A few counts support this clonotype. Time point defined: before trial treatment. Eligibility required advanced solid tumors lacking tumor-infiltrating lymphocytes. Alpha- and beta-chain coverage of first-strand cDNA came from TRAV- and TRBV-specific primers. A roughly 22-cycle PCR with a constant-region primer and V-primer adapter amplified TCRs. It was by in vitro transcription that isolated mRNA was amplified. TCRdb independently ran MiXCR on the reads; one entry per CDR3 protein. The data hold tens of thousands of distinct CDR3 sequences, with around 9.2% observed a single time.

The TCR was taken from a male donor with prostate cancer. V gene TRBV20-1 combines with J gene TRBJ2-1; D uncertain. The sample in question was PBMCs, obtained before treatment. CDR3 amino acids: CSARDANEQFF. The CDR3 DNA reads TGCAGTGCTAGAGATGCGAATGAGCAGTTCTTC.